This TCR beta chain appears in the sequencing data of a study of blood T cell repertoires in COVID-19. Study at large: Donors in the United States, Italy and Spain gave samples during acute or convalescent COVID-19. The cDNA or gDNA used as material had been derived from T cells, B-cell-depleted T cells, or PBMCs.

This CDR3 contains 12 residues. V was shortened by 11 bases and J by 6 bases, with 16 bases between the two germline ends. The germline V gene has CDR1 MNHEY and CDR2 SVGAGI. Original handling: Amplification from reference gene primers served as the basis for estimated nucleated cell counts. Produced via immunoSEQ multiplex PCR; TCRdb's table is partial and in-frame only. V and J calls and clone size are copied from that table; D and trimming were computed from the DNA. The repertoire includes about 200,000 clones, around 80% of them detected once, and 10% to 15% sits in the top ten. Sequencing used peripheral blood. The TCR was taken from a human donor in a cohort sampled during active COVID-19. This sequence joins TRBV6-5 and TRBJ1-1, with D hard to call. CDR3 residues: CAHQATVPEAFF. As DNA, the CDR3 is TGTGCCCACCAGGCCACCGTCCCTGAAGCTTTCTTT.